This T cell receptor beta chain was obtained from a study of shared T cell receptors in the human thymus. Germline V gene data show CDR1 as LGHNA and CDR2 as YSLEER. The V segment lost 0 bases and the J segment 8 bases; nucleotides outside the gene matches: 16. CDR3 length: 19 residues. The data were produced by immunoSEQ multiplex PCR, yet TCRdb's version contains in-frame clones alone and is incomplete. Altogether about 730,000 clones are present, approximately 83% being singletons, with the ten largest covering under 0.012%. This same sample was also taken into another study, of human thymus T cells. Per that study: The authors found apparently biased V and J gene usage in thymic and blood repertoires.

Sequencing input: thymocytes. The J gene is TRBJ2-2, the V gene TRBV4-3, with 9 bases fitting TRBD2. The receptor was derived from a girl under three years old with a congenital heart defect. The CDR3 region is CASSQDKTEASGVTGELFF. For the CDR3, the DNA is TGCGCCAGCAGCCAAGATAAGACGGAGGCTAGCGGGGTAACTGGGGAGCTGTTTTTT.